The T cell receptor (beta chain) under discussion was sequenced for a study of early T cells in non-severe SARS-CoV-2 infection. Background on the study: The input, bulk RNA from unsorted whole blood, was sequenced, and chains were unpaired.

Attachment of unique molecular identifiers to individual cDNA molecules was performed. MiXCR, applied by TCRdb to the 5' RACE reads, yields one record per CDR3 protein. The sample yields 55,000 to 65,000 distinct CDR3 sequences, about 12% seen once. This clonotype has a count of ten or more. Its antigen is currently unknown. Study results and caveats: Database matching using VDJdb favored anti-spike CD8 responses, with private and CD4 specificities left missing.

Trimming removed 6 bases at V and 4 bases at J, with 17 bases between. The CDR3 has 15 residues. Germline V CDR1 and CDR2: MNHEY, SVGEGT. The receptor was isolated from an adult who was a healthcare worker with PCR-confirmed SARS-CoV-2 infection or an uninfected control (not recorded which). Sequences were derived from whole blood, sampled at baseline. The chain uses TRBV6-2 or TRBV6-3 and TRBJ2-3; weak D call: TRBD1 (7 bases). The CDR3 is CASSYQGGGADTQYF. The CDR3 region has the DNA TGTGCCAGCAGCTACCAGGGGGGCGGAGCAGATACGCAGTATTTT.